These 20 T cell receptor beta chains originate from one sample sequenced in a study of blood T cell repertoires in COVID-19. Libraries were prepared by immunoSEQ multiplex PCR; TCRdb keeps only in-frame clonotypes and omits some of them. The data hold tens of thousands of clones, with roughly four fifths observed a single time. Sequenced sample: peripheral blood. The receptors stem from a man aged 40-50 years with acute or convalescent COVID-19.

The rearrangement uses TRBV10-1 and TRBJ2-7; 8 nucleotides agree with TRBD1. Germline-derived CDR1 and CDR2 are WNHNN and SYGVQD (reference sequence). The CDR3 loop spans 16 amino acids. V trimming: 2 bases; J trimming: 4 bases; junction bases outside the gene matches: 10. As DNA, the CDR3 is TGCGCCAGCAGTGAGCCATTCCGGGACAGGCCGTACGAGCAGTACTTC. Translation gives CASSEPFRDRPYEQYF.

The CDR3 reads CASSPYRGTGRNNEQFF. The CDR3 DNA is TGTGCCAGCAGTCCGTATAGGGGGACAGGGAGGAACAATGAGCAGTTCTTC. The chain carries TRBV27 and TRBJ2-1; 9 positions agree with TRBD1. CDR1 is MNHEY, CDR2 SMNVEV, per germline (reference sequence). Unmatched junction bases numbered 13, after V lost 5 bases and J lost 5 bases. The CDR3 loop spans 17 amino acids.

This sequence joins TRBV7-3 and TRBJ2-7, with TRBD1 matching over 9 bases. The CDR3 runs 14 residues. Germline CDR1 and CDR2: SGHTA and FQGTGA. The J segment lost 7 bases and the V segment lost 5 bases, leaving 9 bases of the junction unmatched. The CDR3 is CASSTNRGRGEQYF. The DNA for the CDR3 is TGTGCCAGCAGCACCAACAGGGGGCGCGGGGAGCAGTACTTC.

The V gene is TRBV27, the J gene TRBJ1-1; D possibly corresponds to TRBD1 (6 bases). This CDR3 has 14 amino acids. The V gene's germline CDR1 is MNHEY and CDR2 SMNVEV (reference sequence). The germline V and J ends were trimmed by 6 bases and 4 bases, with 15 bases remaining between them. The CDR3 protein is CASRLTGKGTEAFF. The CDR3 coding sequence is TGTGCCAGCAGACTTACAGGGAAGGGCACTGAAGCTTTCTTT.

The CDR3 loop is CSASAGGGTETQYF. CDR3 nucleotide sequence: TGCAGTGCTAGTGCTGGGGGGGGCACGGAGACCCAGTACTTC. V is TRBV20-1 and J is TRBJ2-5; a weak D match, TRBD2 (7 bases). V shed 3 bases and J shed 5 bases, with 16 bases lying between them. The CDR3 is 14 residues long. Germline values: CDR1 DFQATT, CDR2 SNEGSKA (reference sequence).

This clone occurred once. This rearrangement joins TRBV6-5 to TRBJ2-7; D remains ambiguous. This CDR3 contains 13 residues. Trimming cost V 10 bases and J 1 base, with 14 bases left between them. Germline V gives CDR1 MNHEY, CDR2 SVGAGI. CDR3 nucleotides: TGTGCCACCCAGAGCGTGGAATCCTACGAGCAGTACTTC. It codes for CATQSVESYEQYF.

The V and J genes are TRBV12-3 or TRBV12-4 and TRBJ1-1, with D perhaps TRBD1 (5 bases). The V and J ends lost 4 bases and 10 bases respectively, with 7 bases between them. The CDR3 spans 10 residues. The CDR3 sequence is CASSSRVAFF. CDR3 coding DNA: TGTGCCAGCAGTTCCAGGGTAGCTTTCTTT.

The chain combines TRBV6-5 with TRBJ1-2; tentative D call: TRBD1 (6 bases). V gave up 8 bases and J gave up 4 bases, with 11 bases separating them. This CDR3 comprises 12 residues. Per the germline V gene, CDR1 is MNHEY and CDR2 is SVGAGI. The chain's CDR3 is CASAGVSYGYTF. CDR3 DNA: TGTGCCAGCGCAGGGGTCTCCTATGGCTACACCTTC.

The V call is TRBV5-1, the J call TRBJ2-3; D perhaps matches TRBD2 (6 bases). V lost 3 bases, J lost 0 bases, and 14 bases lay in between. The length of the CDR3 is 16 residues. From germline, CDR1 is SGHRS and CDR2 YFSETQ. CDR3 loop: CASSSTGRPSTDTQYF. In nucleotides, the CDR3 is TGCGCCAGCAGCTCCACGGGGAGGCCTAGCACAGATACGCAGTATTTT.

A few counts support this clone. The CDR3, as DNA: TGCGCCAGCAGCTTGTCCACACAGGGACGTTACGAGCAGTACTTC. Amino acid sequence: CASSLSTQGRYEQYF. The chain carries TRBV5-1 and TRBJ2-7, with a tentative D call TRBD1 (6 bases). V was shortened by 1 base and J by 4 bases, with 15 bases between the two germline ends. Germline CDR1 is SGHRS and CDR2 is YFSETQ. CDR3 size: 15 residues.

The J gene is TRBJ1-1, the V gene TRBV5-1, with 7 bases matching TRBD1. The junction had 7 bases not matched to a gene; V was cut back by 4 bases and J by 1 base. Germline-derived CDR1 and CDR2 are SGHRS and YFSETQ. CDR3 length: 15 residues. The CDR3, as DNA: TGCGCCAGCAGCGTAACCGGGACAGCGAACACTGAAGCTTTCTTT. Residues: CASSVTGTANTEAFF.

This chain joins TRBV7-2 and TRBJ1-1; 7 positions agree with TRBD1. Per the germline V gene, CDR1 is SGHTA and CDR2 is FQGNSA. Trimming took 2 bases from V and 3 from J; bases not matched to a gene: 3. This CDR3 comprises 14 residues. The CDR3 region is CASSLYQGDTEAFF. In DNA, the CDR3 is TGTGCCAGCAGCTTATATCAGGGGGACACTGAAGCTTTCTTT. The complete variable domain, with remaining parts taken from reference TRBV7-2 and TRBJ1-1, reads GAGVSQSPSNKVTEKGKDVELRCDPISGHTALYWYRQSLGQGLEFLIYFQGNSAPDKSGLPSDRFSAERTGGSVSTLTIQRTQQEDSAVYLCASSLYQGDTEAFFGQGTRLTVV.

The CDR3 nucleotides read TGTGCCAGCAGCTCATCCGGGGTACCCTACGAGCAGTACTTC. Translation gives CASSSSGVPYEQYF. The gene calls are TRBV7-9 and TRBJ2-7, with D possibly being TRBD2 (5 bases). Between the trimmed V and J ends, which lost 4 bases and 2 bases, there was a span of 12 bases. Germline V gives CDR1 SEHNR, CDR2 FQNEAQ (reference sequence). The CDR3 contains 14 residues.

This clone came up a few times. The genes are TRBV5-6 and TRBJ2-2, with D perhaps TRBD1 (5 bases). V dropped 1 base and J dropped 4 bases, with 14 bases sitting between them. The CDR3 contains 16 residues. The V gene's germline CDR1 is SGHDT and CDR2 YYEEEE. The CDR3 loop is CASSLQGSGATGELFF. For the CDR3, the DNA is TGTGCCAGCAGCTTGCAGGGATCTGGTGCCACCGGGGAGCTGTTTTTT.

The V gene is TRBV28, the J gene TRBJ1-5, with D uncertain. The V gene's germline CDR1 is MDHEN and CDR2 SYDVKM. V lost 5 bases to trimming and J lost 9 bases, with 8 bases between them. There are 11 residues in the CDR3. The CDR3 spells CASSPSGPQHF. DNA of the CDR3: TGTGCCAGCAGTCCTTCGGGGCCCCAGCATTTT.

The chain has TRBV18 and TRBJ2-7; no clear D gene. V shed 3 bases and J shed 0 bases, with 9 bases lying between them. The length of the CDR3 is 14 residues. Germline CDR1 reads KGHSH; CDR2 reads LQKENI. The CDR3 nucleotides read TGTGCCAGCTCACCCTCATTGAGCTCCTACGAGCAGTACTTC. Protein product: CASSPSLSSYEQYF.

The rearrangement joins TRBV5-6 to TRBJ2-7; D may be TRBD1 (5 bases). Germline CDR1 is SGHDT and CDR2 is YYEEEE. The CDR3 loop spans 18 amino acids. The V gene lost 6 bases and the J gene lost 1 base, with 26 bases spanning the gap. The CDR3 DNA follows: TGTGCCAGCACCTTTATCACATACGGAACAGGCGCTTCCTACGAGCAGTACTTC. This encodes CASTFITYGTGASYEQYF. Filled out from reference TRBV5-6 and TRBJ2-7, the complete variable domain reads DAGVTQSPTHLIKTRGQQVTLRCSPKSGHDTVSWYQQALGQGPQFIFQYYEEEERQRGNFPDRFSGHQFPNYSSELNVNALLLGDSALYLCASTFITYGTGASYEQYFGPGTRLTVT.

This clone appeared a single time. This chain uses TRBV19 with TRBJ2-2, with a tentative D call TRBD2 (7 bases). Germline V gives CDR1 LNHDA, CDR2 SQIVND (reference sequence). V gave up 3 bases and J gave up 5 bases, with 16 bases separating them. There are 16 residues in the CDR3. DNA of the CDR3: TGTGCCAGTAGTATTGGGGGGGCAGTACAGACCGGGGAGCTGTTTTTT. Translated: CASSIGGAVQTGELFF.

This chain connects TRBV5-1 to TRBJ2-3; TRBD2 matches at 10 bases. Trimming removed 2 bases from V and 2 bases from J; junction bases left unmatched: 2. Germline loops: CDR1 SGHRS, CDR2 YFSETQ. The CDR3 runs to 15 residues. DNA for the CDR3: TGCGCCAGCAGCTTTAGCGGGGGGACCACAGATACGCAGTATTTT. Its translation is CASSFSGGTTDTQYF.

The chain is built from TRBV29-1 and TRBJ2-5, with D possibly matching TRBD2 (6 bases). This CDR3 is 14 amino acids long. Germline CDR1 and CDR2: SQVTM and ANQGSEA. V dropped 3 bases and J dropped 5 bases, with 16 bases sitting between them. CDR3 amino acids: CSVEGGVSGETQYF. The DNA for the CDR3 is TGCAGCGTTGAGGGCGGGGTTTCGGGGGAGACCCAGTACTTC.